These 7 T cell receptor gamma chains originate from one sample sequenced in a study of gamma delta lymphoproliferative disorders and STAT genes. PBMCs from patients and controls supplied the genomic DNA for sequencing. TCRdb reapplied CATT to the multiplex PCR reads. The data contain 4,000 or so gamma-chain clones, 6% to 7.5% of them seen just once; the ten biggest clones take up about 35%. The sample consisted of blood. These TCRs come from a human donor in good health.

This clone was seen ten or more times. A read error is likely here: a far larger clone is one base away. Because the CDR3's place on the DNA is in doubt, the DNA is left out and the CDR3 is given as listed by TCRdb. With the J gene uncalled, the V gene is TRGV11. Being an ORF, TRGV11 has a function that is uncertain. The CDR3 totals 17 residues, both ends included. Here the CDR3 reads CTTVPVRSSQGGFKKLF.

By proportion, this clone is medium-sized. The rearrangement uses TRGV2 and TRGJP1. Since TCRdb gives no J gene, matching the DNA to germline was used here to assign it. Germline lookup yields CDR1 EGSNGY and CDR2 YDSYNSKV. There are 18 residues in the CDR3. V lost 0 bases to trimming and J lost 4 bases; unmatched junction nucleotides: 14. CDR3 sequence reads: CATWDGPPLMGTGWFKIF. For the CDR3, the DNA is TGTGCCACCTGGGACGGGCCCCCCTTAATGGGCACTGGTTGGTTCAAGATATTT.

This clone is medium-sized (0.01 to 0.1%). The identical CDR3 is also encoded by other nucleotide sequences in the sample. The genes are TRGV4 and TRGJ1 or TRGJ2. The J gene, not given by TCRdb, was assigned here from a germline match of the nucleotide sequence. The CDR3 loop spans 13 amino acids. V lost 0 bases and J lost 5; bases outside the gene matches: 4. The germline CDR1 and CDR2 sequences are EGSTGY and YDSYTSSV. CDR3 in amino acids: CATWDGPDYKKLF. CDR3 sequence (DNA): TGTGCCACCTGGGATGGGCCCGATTATAAGAAACTCTTT.

This clone is judged medium-sized (0.01 to 0.1%). V usage is TRGV8 and J usage is TRGJ1 or TRGJ2. TCRdb gives no J gene; it was assigned here by matching the DNA to germline. V dropped 1 base and J dropped 3; count of bases not matched to a gene: 3. Germline assignment: CDR1 VENAVY and CDR2 YDSYNSRV. The CDR3 extends over 13 amino acids. CDR3 DNA sequence: TGTGCCACCTGGGATAGTTTTTATTATAAGAAACTCTTT. It yields the protein CATWDSFYYKKLF.

This clone is termed medium-sized. The chain joins TRGV5 to TRGJP1. TCRdb gives no J gene; it was assigned here by matching the DNA to germline. V gave up 2 bases and J gave up 4 bases; unmatched junction bases: 4. The CDR3 is 14 amino acids. Germline V gives CDR1 VINAFY, CDR2 YDVSNSKD. The CDR3 sequence: CATWDTFTGWFKIF. In nucleotides, the CDR3 is TGTGCCACCTGGGACACGTTCACTGGTTGGTTCAAGATATTT.

In its sample, this clone was seen many times. A read error is the likely source, as a far larger clone sits one nucleotide away. Other DNA variants within this sample encode the same CDR3. The chain employs TRGV8 and TRGJ1 or TRGJ2. TCRdb carries no J gene annotation; the J gene was assigned here by matching the DNA with germline. CDR1 VENAVY and CDR2 YDSYNSRV come from the germline V gene. CDR3 size: 12 residues. The CDR3 reads CATWKFYYKKLF. The CDR3, as DNA: TGTGCTACCTGGAAATTTTATTATAAGAAACTCTTT.

Details on this clone: The DNA is omitted, as the CDR3 cannot be located on it reliably, and the CDR3 follows TCRdb's listing. The V segment is TRGV11, and no J call was made. TRGV11 is recorded as an ORF, its role being uncertain. The CDR3 contains 19 residues when both ends are counted. CDR3 in amino acids: CTTVPAGLAHHLNYYKKLF.